Included here is one T cell receptor beta chain sequence, with context. Its antigen is still unknown. The input lacks base qualities; no much larger clone sits a single base away. This entry is derived from a study of blood T cell repertoires in COVID-19 (dated by TCRdb to the early 2020s). About the full investigation: Samples covering the acute and convalescent phases of COVID-19 were provided by collaborators in the United States, Italy and Spain. The prospective study material was composed of cDNA or gDNA derived from T cells, B-cell-depleted T cells, or PBMCs. Deeply sampled blood TCRbeta repertoires from subjects exposed to, actively infected with, or recovered from COVID-19 were included in the dataset. The repertoires were released in a freely available public database meant as a resource for research on the immune response to SARS-CoV-2. Samples were obtained from the ongoing ImmuneRACE study (first 160 participants) and from 1,254 subjects provided by 6 global collaborators. A de-identified subject ID, COVID-19 status, age in years and sex were almost always included in the sample metadata. Where HLA class I and class II types were available, the types were taken from metadata supplied by the sample provider, not from assay-based typing. Broad study findings and their caveats: How much clinical and demographic metadata was included differed by source and by participant, and the metadata was provided uncurated.

TCRbeta CDR3 regions were amplified from genomic DNA using the immunoSEQ Assay, a bias-controlled multiplex PCR. Concerning the study's data processing: Within the assay, amplification of reference gene primers was used to estimate how many nucleated cells each sample contained. To quantify the absolute abundance of each unique TCRbeta CDR3 rearrangement, sequence reads were collapsed and filtered. For each sample, productive Simpson clonality was calculated by taking the square root of Simpson's diversity index across productive rearrangements. Held by TCRdb, this immuneACCESS table contains in-frame sequences only and omits some clones. Under half of the omission traces to an unresolved V gene where checked; the cause of the rest is unknown. The V and J calls and clone size are taken from that table; D and trimming were inferred from the DNA. The sample table shows about 82,000 clones, and over 70% are seen once. Around 15% of the sample goes to the ten largest clones.

The collaborating institutions used their own protocols to collect whole blood in K2EDTA tubes. For TCRbeta analysis, collaborators shipped samples in one of three forms: frozen whole blood, isolated PBMCs, or DNA extracted from either of those sample types. V has 6 bases trimmed and J has 7 bases trimmed; junction bases matching no gene number 14. From a lookup of the germline V gene (reference sequence), CDR1 and CDR2 are GTSNPN and SVGIG. Inclusive of the bounding cysteine and phenylalanine, the CDR3 is 16 residues long. Only the CDR3 DNA is retained, 48 bases long and in frame from the first base.

The sample taken for sequencing was peripheral blood. In this chain, TRBV30 is recombined with TRBJ1-6; the central 8 bases match TRBD1. The clonotype originates from a woman aged 55-70 years with acute or convalescent COVID-19. The nucleotide sequence is TGTGCCTGCCCAATGGGACAGGCAAACCCAAATTCACCCCTCCACTTT. It codes for CACPMGQANPNSPLHF.